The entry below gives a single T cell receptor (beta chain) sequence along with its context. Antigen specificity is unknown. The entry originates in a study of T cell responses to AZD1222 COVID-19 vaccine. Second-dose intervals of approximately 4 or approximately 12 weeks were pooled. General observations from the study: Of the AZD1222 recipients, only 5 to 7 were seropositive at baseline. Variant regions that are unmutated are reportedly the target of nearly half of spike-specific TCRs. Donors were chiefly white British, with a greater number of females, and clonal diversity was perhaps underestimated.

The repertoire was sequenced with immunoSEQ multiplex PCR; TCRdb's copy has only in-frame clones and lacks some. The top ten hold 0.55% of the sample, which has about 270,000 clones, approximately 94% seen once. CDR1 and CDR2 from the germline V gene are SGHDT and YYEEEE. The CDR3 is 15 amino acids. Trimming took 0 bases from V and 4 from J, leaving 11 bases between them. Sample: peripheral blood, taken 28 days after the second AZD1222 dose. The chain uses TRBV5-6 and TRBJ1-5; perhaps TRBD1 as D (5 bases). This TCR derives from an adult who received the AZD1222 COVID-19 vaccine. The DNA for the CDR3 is TGTGCCAGCAGCTTGGGCCAGGGAATAAATCAGCCCCAGCATTTT. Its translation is CASSLGQGINQPQHF.